These T cell receptor beta chains were read from a single sample in a study of T cell responses to AZD1222 COVID-19 vaccine. Libraries were prepared by immunoSEQ multiplex PCR; TCRdb keeps only in-frame clonotypes and omits some of them. This table has about 59,000 clones, about 88% appearing once. The sequences come from peripheral blood, collected 28 days after the second AZD1222 dose. The receptors originated from an adult who received the AZD1222 COVID-19 vaccine. The CDR3 runs from the conserved cysteine through the conserved F or W. A D gene is named only where the DNA matches it firmly. Clone size is given for some rows only: seen once, a few or many times, or a class if the clone is expanded.

V	size	J	D	CDR3	DNA
TRBV18	-	TRBJ2-3	TRBD1	CASSPLPGQASTDTQYF	TGTGCCAGCTCACCTCTACCGGGACAGGCTTCCACAGATACGCAGTATTTT
TRBV2	-	TRBJ2-2	-	CASRRLASGELFF	TGTGCCAGCAGAAGGCTAGCGTCCGGGGAGCTGTTTTTT
TRBV11-3	-	TRBJ2-7	TRBD2	CASSPRLAGLSEQYF	TGTGCCAGCAGCCCCCGACTAGCGGGATTGAGCGAGCAGTACTTC
TRBV27	-	TRBJ2-3	-	CASSSRSGSTDTQYF	TGTGCCAGCAGTTCGCGGAGCGGTTCCACAGATACGCAGTATTTT
TRBV30	-	TRBJ1-4	-	CAWKFGGVSEKLFF	TGTGCCTGGAAATTCGGGGGGGTTAGCGAAAAACTGTTTTTT
TRBV7-8	-	TRBJ1-2	TRBD1	CASSLGQGDYGYTF	TGTGCCAGCAGCCTCGGACAGGGTGACTATGGCTACACCTTC
TRBV6-5	-	TRBJ1-4	-	CASSYIYRDGEKLFF	TGTGCCAGCAGTTACATATATCGGGACGGCGAAAAACTGTTTTTT
TRBV12-3/TRBV12-4	-	TRBJ2-3	-	CASSSASTDTQYF	TGTGCCAGCAGTTCGGCGAGCACAGATACGCAGTATTTT
TRBV3-1/TRBV3-2	-	TRBJ2-7	TRBD1	CASSQGTGFYEQYF	TGTGCCAGCAGCCAAGGGACAGGGTTTTACGAGCAGTACTTC
TRBV11-2	-	TRBJ2-1	TRBD2	CASSLDFQRGYFAYNEQFF	TGTGCCAGCAGCTTAGACTTTCAGCGGGGGTACTTCGCCTACAATGAGCAGTTCTTC
TRBV18	-	TRBJ2-5	-	CASSPINGRGETQYF	TGTGCCAGCTCACCAATAAACGGCAGGGGCGAGACCCAGTACTTC
TRBV7-2	-	TRBJ2-5	-	CASSLGIEAGVVKTQYF	TGTGCCAGCAGCTTAGGTATCGAGGCAGGGGTAGTGAAGACCCAGTACTTC
TRBV5-5	-	TRBJ1-2	-	CASSLEGFRYGYTF	TGTGCCAGCAGCTTGGAGGGTTTTAGGTATGGCTACACCTTC
TRBV10-1	-	TRBJ2-7	-	CASSESRRGREQYF	TGCGCCAGCAGTGAGTCGAGGAGGGGGCGGGAGCAGTACTTC
TRBV5-1	-	TRBJ1-1	TRBD1	CASSSTGGYTEAFF	TGCGCCAGCAGCTCTACAGGGGGGTACACTGAAGCTTTCTTT
TRBV10-2	-	TRBJ1-4	-	CASRRGSANEKLFF	TGCGCCAGCCGGCGAGGGTCAGCTAATGAAAAACTGTTTTTT
TRBV19	-	TRBJ1-1	-	CASSTLSLNTEAFF	TGTGCCAGTAGTACCCTGAGTCTGAACACTGAAGCTTTCTTT
TRBV29-1	-	TRBJ1-2	TRBD1	CSVVQGVENGYTF	TGCAGCGTTGTCCAGGGGGTTGAAAATGGCTACACCTTC
TRBV5-1	-	TRBJ1-1	-	CASSLSGREAFF	TGCGCCAGCAGCTTATCAGGCAGGGAAGCTTTCTTT
TRBV2	-	TRBJ2-7	-	CARGQSSYEQYF	TGTGCCAGGGGCCAGAGCTCCTACGAGCAGTACTTC
TRBV28	-	TRBJ2-7	TRBD1	CASSLPGQGYGEQYF	TGTGCCAGCAGTCTCCCGGGACAGGGGTATGGCGAGCAGTACTTC
TRBV7-2	-	TRBJ2-2	-	CASSLTTTGELFF	TGTGCCAGCAGCTTAACAACCACCGGGGAGCTGTTTTTT
TRBV7-2	-	TRBJ2-1	-	CASSSGALQSSYNEQFF	TGTGCCAGCAGCTCCGGCGCGCTGCAAAGCTCCTACAATGAGCAGTTCTTC
TRBV11-1	once	TRBJ2-1	TRBD2	CASSLVGSGAYNEQFF	TGTGCCAGCAGCTTAGTAGGTAGCGGGGCATACAATGAGCAGTTCTTC
TRBV5-1	-	TRBJ1-5	-	CASSPRSNQPQHF	TGCGCCAGCAGCCCACGGAGCAATCAGCCCCAGCATTTT
TRBV9	-	TRBJ2-1	-	CASSVSSDSYNEQFF	TGTGCCAGCAGCGTGTCGAGCGACTCCTACAATGAGCAGTTCTTC
TRBV5-4	-	TRBJ1-2	TRBD1	CASSGSGGIYGYTF	TGTGCCAGCAGCGGATCAGGGGGGATCTATGGCTACACCTTC
TRBV29-1	-	TRBJ1-4	-	CSVETLQGMNEKLFF	TGCAGCGTTGAGACACTCCAGGGGATGAATGAAAAACTGTTTTTT
TRBV10-3	-	TRBJ1-1	TRBD1	CATAWGQGGMNTEAFF	TGTGCCACCGCCTGGGGACAGGGAGGCATGAACACTGAAGCTTTCTTT
TRBV19	-	TRBJ1-3	-	CASIRRNSGNTIYF	TGTGCCAGTATCCGACGGAACTCTGGAAACACCATATATTTT
TRBV7-9	-	TRBJ2-7	TRBD1	CASSPFQMGDRGAYEQYF	TGTGCCAGCAGCCCCTTTCAGATGGGGGACAGGGGTGCCTACGAGCAGTACTTC
TRBV13	-	TRBJ2-7	-	CASSLEGVNYEQYF	TGTGCCAGCAGCTTGGAAGGGGTTAACTACGAGCAGTACTTC
TRBV5-4	-	TRBJ1-4	-	CASSSRVKATNEKLFF	TGTGCCAGCAGCAGCAGGGTTAAGGCAACTAATGAAAAACTGTTTTTT
TRBV24-1	-	TRBJ1-5	-	CATSDPRTTQPQHF	TGTGCCACCAGTGATCCCCGGACGACTCAGCCCCAGCATTTT
TRBV7-2	-	TRBJ2-7	TRBD1	CASSLDNRGREQYF	TGTGCCAGCAGCTTAGATAACAGGGGGCGGGAGCAGTACTTC
TRBV18	-	TRBJ2-7	-	CASSLPALTYEQYF	TGTGCCAGCTCATTACCCGCTTTGACCTACGAGCAGTACTTC
TRBV6-5	-	TRBJ1-6	-	CASSYSSPRLNSPLHF	TGTGCCAGCAGTTACTCGAGTCCCCGTCTTAATTCACCCCTCCACTTT
TRBV6-5	few	TRBJ1-1	TRBD1	CASTLGRQGTTEAFF	TGTGCCAGCACTTTAGGGCGACAGGGTACGACTGAAGCTTTCTTT